This note documents a single T cell receptor beta chain sequence. Its matching antigen is unknown. The length of the CDR3 is 13 residues. V dropped 4 bases and J dropped 6; count of bases not matched to a gene: 3. The germline gives CDR1 SGDLS, CDR2 YYNGEE. This specimen belongs to a study of cytomegalovirus exposure and HLA in healthy donors. Study details: The approximately 120 million unique TCR beta sequences, from 150 million to 200 million T cells, were found by an earlier analysis.

The PCR used 60 Vbeta and 13 Jbeta primers. This table comes from immunoSEQ multiplex PCR, and its TCRdb copy is limited to in-frame clones, with some not included. This table has roughly 120,000 clones, over 65% appearing once. Study-level findings and limits: Excluded were some V segments that proved indistinguishable, including TRBV6-2 and TRBV6-3. Available immune exposure information was restricted to CMV serostatus only.

This TCR derives from a man aged 45-65 years in good health and CMV-seronegative. The chain links TRBV9 to TRBJ2-1, with TRBD2 identical over 8 bases. Sequencing was done on a sample of PBMCs. This CDR3 is CASSLRGANEQFF. The CDR3 DNA is TGTGCCAGCAGCCTGCGGGGGGCCAATGAGCAGTTCTTC.